These 13 T cell receptor beta chains were all obtained from the same sample, sequenced in a study of Ad26.COV2.S vaccination and SARS-CoV-2 variants. TCRdb's copy holds only in-frame clones and misses some; the assay was immunoSEQ multiplex PCR. The sample has roughly 92,000 clones, 82% seen once. This specimen was peripheral blood, taken after recovery from COVID-19. The receptors stem from a human donor who had recovered from COVID-19.

V usage is TRBV24-1 and J usage is TRBJ1-1; 7 nucleotides agree with TRBD1. With 5 bases clipped from V and 4 bases from J, the junction kept 6 bases outside the gene matches. This CDR3 has 14 amino acids. Germline V lookup: CDR1 KGHDR, CDR2 SFDVKD. CDR3: CATSATGASTEAFF. Written as DNA, the CDR3 is TGTGCCACCAGTGCAACAGGGGCGAGCACTGAAGCTTTCTTT.

This chain connects TRBV19 to TRBJ2-7, with a weak D call TRBD2 (6 bases). This CDR3 is built from 15 residues. With 5 bases removed from V and 9 bases from J, the gap between germline ends came to 23 bases. The V gene's germline CDR1 is LNHDA and CDR2 SQIVND (reference sequence). CDR3 DNA: TGTGCCAGTAGTCCAACCGGGACTTCGATAGTCGGGCAGTACTTC. Protein product: CASSPTGTSIVGQYF.

The chain employs TRBV6-4 and TRBJ2-5, with TRBD1 as a possible D gene (6 bases). The CDR3 is 14 residues long. Deletions cut 6 bases from V and 4 bases from J, with 15 bases between. The germline V gene encodes CDR1 MRHNA and CDR2 SNTAGT. The CDR3 spells CASSQTGTTETQYF. Here the CDR3 DNA reads TGTGCCAGCAGCCAAACCGGGACAACAGAGACCCAGTACTTC.

The gene calls are TRBV19 and TRBJ1-4; 7 positions agree with TRBD1. V trimming: 10 bases; J trimming: 8 bases; junction bases outside the gene matches: 13. CDR3 length equals 14 residues. The V gene's germline CDR1 is LNHDA and CDR2 SQIVND (reference sequence). The CDR3 spells CATETTGMREKLFF. The CDR3 DNA is TGTGCCACCGAAACGACAGGGATGAGGGAAAAACTGTTTTTT.

J is TRBJ2-7 and V is TRBV5-1; tentatively, D is TRBD1 or TRBD2 (5 bases each). With 1 base removed from V and 3 bases from J, the gap between germline ends came to 14 bases. The germline gives CDR1 SGHRS, CDR2 YFSETQ. The CDR3 totals 15 residues. This chain's CDR3 is CASSLLFRGSYEQYF. For the CDR3, the DNA is TGCGCCAGCAGCTTGTTATTCCGGGGCAGCTACGAGCAGTACTTC.

The chain couples TRBV5-1 to TRBJ2-7; 11 nucleotides line up with TRBD2. Germline CDR1 SGHRS, CDR2 YFSETQ. The CDR3 runs to 14 residues. The J segment lost 4 bases and the V segment lost 5 bases, leaving 5 bases of the junction unmatched. DNA of the CDR3: TGCGCCAGCAGACCGGGACTAGCGGAGTACGAGCAGTACTTC. Encoded protein: CASRPGLAEYEQYF.

The gene calls are TRBV4-3 and TRBJ2-6; D is undetermined. CDR1 and CDR2 (germline): LGHNA, YSLEER. The V gene lost 6 bases and the J gene lost 2 bases, with 2 bases spanning the gap. This CDR3 has 12 residues. Written as DNA, the CDR3 is TGCGCCAGCAGTCCTGGGGCCAACGTCCTGACTTTC. It yields the protein CASSPGANVLTF.

In DNA, the CDR3 is TGTGCCAGCAGCGCGCGGGAGAGCTCCTACAATGAGCAGTTCTTC. It encodes CASSARESSYNEQFF. This chain connects TRBV7-7 to TRBJ2-1; 7 bases match TRBD2. The CDR3 length is 15 residues. Germline CDR1 is SSHAT and CDR2 is FNYEAQ (reference sequence). The junction had 4 bases not matched to a gene; V was cut back by 5 bases and J by 0 bases.

With regard to this clone: Other DNA sequences in the same sample also yield this CDR3. This chain joins TRBV19 and TRBJ2-1; no firm D call. The CDR3 runs to 13 residues. Germline loops: CDR1 LNHDA, CDR2 SQIVND (reference sequence). Trimming pared 1 base from V and 4 bases from J, leaving 5 bases between. The CDR3 nucleotides read TGTGCCAGTAGTATAGGACGGTACAATGAGCAGTTCTTC. Residues: CASSIGRYNEQFF.

This chain joins TRBV9 and TRBJ2-7, with 9 bases aligning to TRBD2. CDR1 and CDR2 (germline): SGDLS, YYNGEE. The CDR3 sequence is 18 residues long. Trimming at V came to 2 bases and at J to 2 bases, leaving 14 bases not matched to a gene. Here the CDR3 reads CASSVTSGYPYGPYEQYF. As DNA, the CDR3 is TGTGCCAGCAGCGTGACTAGCGGATATCCCTACGGCCCCTACGAGCAGTACTTC.

This clone has only one observation. This chain links TRBV7-2 with TRBJ2-1; TRBD2 matches at 10 bases. CDR1 SGHTA and CDR2 FQGNSA come from the germline V gene. The CDR3 runs to 14 residues. Losses at the gene ends were 4 bases for V and 8 bases for J; bases not matched to a gene: 5. The chain's CDR3 is CASSSTSGQYEQFF. The CDR3 DNA reads as TGTGCCAGCAGCTCGACTAGCGGGCAATATGAGCAGTTCTTC.

The J gene is TRBJ1-6, the V gene TRBV5-1; D is ambiguous. Germline-derived CDR1 and CDR2 are SGHRS and YFSETQ. The length of the CDR3 is 18 residues. V was clipped by 1 base and J by 0 bases, with 14 bases between them. The CDR3 is CASSLRAAADSYNSPLHF. In DNA, the CDR3 is TGCGCCAGCAGCTTGCGTGCGGCGGCGGACTCCTATAATTCACCCCTCCACTTT. Using reference TRBV5-1 and TRBJ1-6 for the parts outside the CDR3, the full variable domain is KAGVTQTPRYLIKTRGQQVTLSCSPISGHRSVSWYQQTPGQGLQFLFEYFSETQRNKGNFPGRFSGRQFSNSRSEMNVSTLELGDSALYLCASSLRAAADSYNSPLHFGNGTRLTVT.

The V call is TRBV19, the J call TRBJ1-5, with a tentative D call TRBD1 (6 bases). Germline V gives CDR1 LNHDA, CDR2 SQIVND (reference sequence). There are 16 residues in the CDR3. The V gene lost 7 bases and the J gene lost 0 bases, with 16 bases spanning the gap. The CDR3 loop is CASNTDRQYSNQPQHF. The CDR3 bases are TGTGCCAGTAACACGGACAGACAGTATAGCAATCAGCCCCAGCATTTT.